This TCR beta chain derives from a study of spatial heterogeneity in lung cancer. Study in general: For the average unique TCR and UMI combination, more than 8.5 occurrences appeared in raw reads. Overall study results and limits: Ubiquitous expanded tumor TCRs appeared in blood more at resection than follow-up.

With 6 bases clipped from V and 5 bases from J, the junction kept 9 bases outside the gene matches. The CDR3 sequence is 14 residues long. Germline-derived CDR1 and CDR2 are DFQATT and SNEGSKA (reference sequence). Unique molecular identifiers tagged every individual TCR cDNA molecule. TCRdb processed the 5' RACE reads anew with MiXCR; each CDR3 protein has one entry. The table lists 10,000 to 15,000 distinct CDR3 sequences, roughly 3.9% of them singletons, with around 45% in the top ten. Time point: sample taken at primary tumor resection. Tumor, nontumor lung or frozen PBMC supplied whole RNA that was sequenced unsorted. A total of over 70 untreated early-stage non-small cell lung cancer patients served as donors. This clonotype was recorded many times. Its antigen is not identified. Since the library was made to target alpha chains, this beta chain is a stray read and its abundance is not meaningful.

The TCR sequence derives from a male donor with early-stage non-small cell lung cancer. Material: PBMCs, obtained at surgery. The gene calls are TRBV20-1 and TRBJ2-7, with 11 bases that match TRBD2. The CDR3 bases are TGCAGTGCCATAGAGACTAGCGGGGTTCACGAGCAGTACTTC. Translating it yields CSAIETSGVHEQYF.